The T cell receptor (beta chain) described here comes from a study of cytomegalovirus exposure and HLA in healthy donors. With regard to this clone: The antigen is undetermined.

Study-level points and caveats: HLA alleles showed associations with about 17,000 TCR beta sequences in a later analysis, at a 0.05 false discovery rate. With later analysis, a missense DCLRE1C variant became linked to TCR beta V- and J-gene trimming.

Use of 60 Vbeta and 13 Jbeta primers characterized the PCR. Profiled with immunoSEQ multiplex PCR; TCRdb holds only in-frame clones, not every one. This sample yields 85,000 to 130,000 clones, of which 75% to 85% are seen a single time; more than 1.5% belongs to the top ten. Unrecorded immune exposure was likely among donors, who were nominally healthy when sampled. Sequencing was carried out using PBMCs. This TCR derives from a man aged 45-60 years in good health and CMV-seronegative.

For the CDR3, the DNA is TGTGCCAGCGGGGGGGGAGGTGACAGGCAAGAGACCCAGTACTTC. Encoded protein: CASGGGGDRQETQYF. J is TRBJ2-5 and V is TRBV2; TRBD2 might be the D (7 bases). Germline CDR1 reads SNHLY; CDR2 reads FYNNEI. The CDR3 extends over 15 amino acids. Deletions cut 8 bases from V and 2 bases from J, with 18 bases between. Full variable domain (outside the CDR3, taken from reference TRBV2 and TRBJ2-5): EPEVTQTPSHQVTQMGQEVILRCVPISNHLYFYWYRQILGQKVEFLVSFYNNEISEKSEIFDDQFSVERPDGSNFTLKIRSTKLEDSAMYFCASGGGGDRQETQYFGPGTRLLVL.